These 5 T cell receptor beta chains came from one sample sequenced in a study of blood T cell repertoires in COVID-19 (TCRdb year 2020). Libraries came from the immunoSEQ multiplex PCR assay. Here the immuneACCESS table is served through TCRdb, limited to in-frame sequences with V and J called. Missing clones are a known gap in these copies; in checked studies unresolved V genes cover under half, and the rest lacks a known reason. This sample has roughly 110,000 clones in its table, and roughly 76% of those were observed once. The ten most abundant clones make up around 9.3% of the sample. The source material was peripheral blood. The receptors were sampled from a human donor in a cohort sampled during active COVID-19.

CDR3 amino acids: CASSLGGIGVGETQYF. DNA of the CDR3: TGTGCCAGCAGCTTAGGCGGCATAGGGGTGGGAGAGACCCAGTACTTC. The chain links TRBV11-2 to TRBJ2-5, with D possibly being TRBD1 (5 bases). V gave up 1 base and J gave up 4 bases, with 16 bases separating them. This CDR3 comprises 16 residues. Germline values: CDR1 SGHAT, CDR2 FQNNGV.

V is TRBV5-1 and J is TRBJ2-5; TRBD1 is a possible D gene (5 bases). This CDR3 has 14 amino acids. Trimming cost V 3 bases and J 1 base, with 10 bases left between them. Germline CDR1 and CDR2: SGHRS and YFSETQ. The CDR3 protein is CASSWGDTQETQYF. The CDR3 bases are TGCGCCAGCAGCTGGGGCGACACCCAAGAGACCCAGTACTTC.

The gene calls are TRBV3-1 (or the pseudogene TRBV3-2) and TRBJ1-3; 7 bases fit TRBD1. This CDR3 contains 15 residues. Looked up from germline, CDR1 is LGHDT and CDR2 is YNNKEL (reference sequence). Trimming at V came to 3 bases and at J to 0 bases, leaving 2 bases not matched to a gene. The CDR3 protein is CASSQGTASGNTIYF. For the CDR3, the DNA is TGTGCCAGCAGCCAGGGGACAGCCTCTGGAAACACCATATATTTT.

In this sample, this clone turned up once. The rearrangement uses TRBV27 and TRBJ1-5, with D perhaps TRBD1 (5 bases). The V end was cut by 5 bases, the J end by 6 bases, with 8 bases between. Germline CDR1 and CDR2: MNHEY and SMNVEV (reference sequence). This CDR3 contains 12 residues. CDR3 in amino acids: CASSRGSQPQHF. CDR3 nucleotides: TGTGCCAGCAGTAGGGGTTCTCAGCCCCAGCATTTT.

V gene TRBV4-1 combines with J gene TRBJ2-7, with 9 bases fitting TRBD1. From germline, CDR1 is MGHRA and CDR2 YSYEKL. V dropped 3 bases and J dropped 3; count of bases not matched to a gene: 6. There are 15 residues in the CDR3. CDR3 sequence (DNA): TGCGCCAGCAGCCATACCGGGACAGGGAACTACGAGCAGTACTTC. This codes for CASSHTGTGNYEQYF.